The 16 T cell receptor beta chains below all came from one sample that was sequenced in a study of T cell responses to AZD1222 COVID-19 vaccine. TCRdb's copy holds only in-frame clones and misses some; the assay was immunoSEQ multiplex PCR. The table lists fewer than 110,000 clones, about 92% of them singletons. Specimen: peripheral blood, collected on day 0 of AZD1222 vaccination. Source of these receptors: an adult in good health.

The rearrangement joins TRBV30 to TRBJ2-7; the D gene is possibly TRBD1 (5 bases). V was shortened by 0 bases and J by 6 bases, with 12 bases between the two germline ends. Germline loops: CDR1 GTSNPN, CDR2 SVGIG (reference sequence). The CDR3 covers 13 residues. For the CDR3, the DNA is TGTGCCTGGAGTGTACGTGAACAGGCCGAGCAGTACTTC. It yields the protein CAWSVREQAEQYF.

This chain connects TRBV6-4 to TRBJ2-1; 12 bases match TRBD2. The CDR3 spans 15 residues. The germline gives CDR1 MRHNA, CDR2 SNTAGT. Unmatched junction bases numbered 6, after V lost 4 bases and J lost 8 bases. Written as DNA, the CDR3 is TGTGCCAGCAGTGCTAGCGGGGGGGCGTCGGATGAGCAGTTCTTC. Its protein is CASSASGGASDEQFF.

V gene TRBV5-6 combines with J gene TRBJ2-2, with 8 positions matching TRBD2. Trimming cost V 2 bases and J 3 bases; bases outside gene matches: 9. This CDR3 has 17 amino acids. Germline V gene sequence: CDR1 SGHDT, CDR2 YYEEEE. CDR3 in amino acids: CASSFPSAGGYTGELFF. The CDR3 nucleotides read TGTGCCAGCAGCTTCCCCTCTGCGGGGGGCTACACCGGGGAGCTGTTTTTT.

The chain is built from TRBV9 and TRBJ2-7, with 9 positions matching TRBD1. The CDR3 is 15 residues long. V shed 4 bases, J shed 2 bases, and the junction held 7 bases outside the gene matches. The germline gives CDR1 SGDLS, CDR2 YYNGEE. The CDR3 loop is CASSPWTGETYEQYF. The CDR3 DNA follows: TGTGCCAGCAGCCCCTGGACAGGGGAAACCTACGAGCAGTACTTC.

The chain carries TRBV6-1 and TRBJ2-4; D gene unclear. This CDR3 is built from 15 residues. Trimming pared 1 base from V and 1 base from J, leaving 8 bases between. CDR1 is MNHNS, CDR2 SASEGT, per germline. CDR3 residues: CASSEGSRAKNIQYF. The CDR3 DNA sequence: TGTGCCAGCAGTGAAGGGAGTAGGGCCAAAAACATTCAGTACTTC.

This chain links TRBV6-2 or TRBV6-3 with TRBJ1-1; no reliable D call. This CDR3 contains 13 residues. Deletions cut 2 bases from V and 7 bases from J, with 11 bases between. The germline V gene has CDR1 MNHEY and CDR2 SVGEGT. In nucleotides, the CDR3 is TGTGCCAGCAGTTACGCCGTCAGGATTGAAGCTTTCTTT. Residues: CASSYAVRIEAFF.

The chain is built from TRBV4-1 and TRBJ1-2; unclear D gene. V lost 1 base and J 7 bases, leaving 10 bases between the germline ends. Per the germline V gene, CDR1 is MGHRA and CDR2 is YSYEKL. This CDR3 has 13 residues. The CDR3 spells CASSQGGYFGYTF. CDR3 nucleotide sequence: TGCGCCAGCAGCCAAGGGGGTTACTTTGGCTACACCTTC.

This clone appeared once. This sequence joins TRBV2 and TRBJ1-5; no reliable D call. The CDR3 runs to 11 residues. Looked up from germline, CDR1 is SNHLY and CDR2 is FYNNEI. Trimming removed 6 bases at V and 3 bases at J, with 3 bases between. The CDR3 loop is CASRVNQPQHF. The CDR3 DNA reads TGTGCCAGCAGGGTCAATCAGCCCCAGCATTTT. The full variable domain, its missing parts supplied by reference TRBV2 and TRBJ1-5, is EPEVTQTPSHQVTQMGQEVILRCVPISNHLYFYWYRQILGQKVEFLVSFYNNEISEKSEIFDDQFSVERPDGSNFTLKIRSTKLEDSAMYFCASRVNQPQHFGDGTRLSIL.

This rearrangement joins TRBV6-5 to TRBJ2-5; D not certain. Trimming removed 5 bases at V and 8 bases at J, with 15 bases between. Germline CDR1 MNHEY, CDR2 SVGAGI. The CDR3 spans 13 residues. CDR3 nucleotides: TGTGCCAGCAGTCCAAATATAAGAGACACCCAGTACTTC. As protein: CASSPNIRDTQYF.

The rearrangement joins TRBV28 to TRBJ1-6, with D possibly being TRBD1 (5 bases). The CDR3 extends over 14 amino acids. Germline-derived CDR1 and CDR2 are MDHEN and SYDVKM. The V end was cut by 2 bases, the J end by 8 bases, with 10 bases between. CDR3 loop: CASSLDSLDSPLHF. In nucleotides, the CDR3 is TGTGCCAGCAGTTTAGACAGTTTGGATTCACCCCTCCACTTT.

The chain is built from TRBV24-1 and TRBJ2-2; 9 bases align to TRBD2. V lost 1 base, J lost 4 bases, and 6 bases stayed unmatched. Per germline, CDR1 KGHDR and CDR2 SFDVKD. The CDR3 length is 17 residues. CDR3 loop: CATSDFPWRGGTGELFF. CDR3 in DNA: TGTGCCACCAGTGATTTCCCTTGGCGGGGGGGCACCGGGGAGCTGTTTTTT.

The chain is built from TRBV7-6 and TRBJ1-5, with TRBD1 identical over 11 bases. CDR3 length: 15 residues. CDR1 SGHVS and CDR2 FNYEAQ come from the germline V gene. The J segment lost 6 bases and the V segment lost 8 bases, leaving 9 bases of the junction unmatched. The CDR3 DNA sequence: TGTGCCAGCGCAAGGGGGACAGGGGGAGGTCAGCCCCAGCATTTT. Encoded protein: CASARGTGGGQPQHF.

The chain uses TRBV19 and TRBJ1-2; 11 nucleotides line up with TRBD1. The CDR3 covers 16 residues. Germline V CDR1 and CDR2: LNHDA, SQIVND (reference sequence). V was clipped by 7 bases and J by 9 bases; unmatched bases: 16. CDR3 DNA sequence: TGTGCCAGTACCGAGGCCGGCTGGACAGGGGGCGGAAGCTACACCTTC. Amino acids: CASTEAGWTGGGSYTF.

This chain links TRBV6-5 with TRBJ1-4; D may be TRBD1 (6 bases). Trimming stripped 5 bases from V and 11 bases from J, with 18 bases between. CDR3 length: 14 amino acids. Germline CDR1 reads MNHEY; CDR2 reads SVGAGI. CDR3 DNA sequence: TGTGCCAGCAGTCGAACTCGGACAGCCCCGAAACTGTTTTTT. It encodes CASSRTRTAPKLFF.

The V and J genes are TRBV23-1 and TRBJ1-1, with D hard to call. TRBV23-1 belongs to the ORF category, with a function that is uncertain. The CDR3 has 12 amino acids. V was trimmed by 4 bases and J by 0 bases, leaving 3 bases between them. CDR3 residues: CASSRVNTEAFF. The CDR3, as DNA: TGCGCCAGCAGTCGGGTGAACACTGAAGCTTTCTTT.

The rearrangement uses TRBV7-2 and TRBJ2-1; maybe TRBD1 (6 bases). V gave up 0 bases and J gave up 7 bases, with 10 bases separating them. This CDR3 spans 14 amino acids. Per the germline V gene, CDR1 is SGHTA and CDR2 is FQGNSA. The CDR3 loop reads CASSLAQGWNEQFF. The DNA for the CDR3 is TGTGCCAGCAGCTTAGCGCAGGGGTGGAATGAGCAGTTCTTC.